This TCR beta chain originates from a study of CD8+CD57+ T cells in acquired aplastic anemia. Whole-study context: An average of about 3.4 ug of DNA was obtained from sorted CD4+ and CD8+ cells. Study-wide results and caveats: Significance was not reached for CD8+ Simpson's diversity between patients and controls. Twenty-nine CD8+ CDR3 sequences were shared between patients and controls.

According to the study, genomic DNA was the template for TCR beta VDJ and CDR3 profiling. Via MiXCR, TCRdb re-called the reads, giving one row per CDR3 protein. Among under 350,000 distinct CDR3 sequences listed, around 60% were seen once. As concerns this clonotype: Its antigen is not identified.

J gave up 2 bases and V 3 bases, and 11 bases lay outside the gene matches. CDR1 and CDR2 from the germline V gene are SGDLS and YYNGEE. This CDR3 region has 17 residues. The sample comprised sorted CD4+, CD8+, or CD8+CD57+ T cells (not recorded which) from PBMCs. This sequence originates from a human donor with severe aplastic anemia or a healthy control (not recorded which). V gene TRBV9 combines with J gene TRBJ2-5; TRBD1 matches at 9 bases. The CDR3 DNA is TGTGCCAGCAGCGCAAGGGACAGGGTGGGCCAACAAGAGACCCAGTACTTC. Amino acid sequence: CASSARDRVGQQETQYF. The variable domain in full, completed from reference TRBV9 and TRBJ2-5, reads DSGVTQTPKHLITATGQRVTLRCSPRSGDLSVYWYQQSLDQGLQFLIQYYNGEERAKGNILERFSAQQFPDLHSELNLSSLELGDSALYFCASSARDRVGQQETQYFGPGTRLLVL.